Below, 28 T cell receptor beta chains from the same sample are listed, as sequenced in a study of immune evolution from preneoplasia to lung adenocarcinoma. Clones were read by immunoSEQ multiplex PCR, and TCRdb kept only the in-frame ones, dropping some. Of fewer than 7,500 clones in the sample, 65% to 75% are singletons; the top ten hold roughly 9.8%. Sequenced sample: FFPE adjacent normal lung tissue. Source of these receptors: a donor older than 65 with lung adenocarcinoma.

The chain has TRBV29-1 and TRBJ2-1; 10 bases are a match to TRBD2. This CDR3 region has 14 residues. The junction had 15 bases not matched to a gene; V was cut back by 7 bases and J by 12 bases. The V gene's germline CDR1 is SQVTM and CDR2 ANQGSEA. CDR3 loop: CSAVSGGPDVGQFF. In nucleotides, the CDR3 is TGCAGCGCCGTTAGCGGGGGGCCCGATGTGGGGCAGTTCTTC.

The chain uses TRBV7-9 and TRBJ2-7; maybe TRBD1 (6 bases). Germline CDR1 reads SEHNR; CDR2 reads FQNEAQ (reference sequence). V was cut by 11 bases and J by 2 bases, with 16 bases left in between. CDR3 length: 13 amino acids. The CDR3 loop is CASRDTLTYEQYF. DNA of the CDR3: TGTGCCTCCAGGGACACCCTAACCTACGAGCAGTACTTC.

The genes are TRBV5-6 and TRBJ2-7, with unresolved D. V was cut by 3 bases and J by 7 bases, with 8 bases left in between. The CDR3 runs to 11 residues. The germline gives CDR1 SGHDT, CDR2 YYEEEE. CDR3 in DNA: TGTGCCAGCAGCTCCGGGTGGGAGCAGTACTTC. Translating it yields CASSSGWEQYF.

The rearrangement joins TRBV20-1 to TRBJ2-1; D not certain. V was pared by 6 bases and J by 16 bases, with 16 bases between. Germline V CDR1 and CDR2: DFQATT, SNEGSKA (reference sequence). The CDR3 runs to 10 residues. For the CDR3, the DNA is TGCAGTGCCGCCACTGAGTCTATATTCTTC. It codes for CSAATESIFF.

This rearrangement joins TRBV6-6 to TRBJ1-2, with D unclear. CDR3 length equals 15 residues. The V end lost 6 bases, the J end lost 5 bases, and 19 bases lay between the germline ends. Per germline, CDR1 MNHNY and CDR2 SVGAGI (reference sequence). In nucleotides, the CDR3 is TGTGCCAGCAGCCCCTCGGCGGGAGCCCTGTATGGCTACACCTTC. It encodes CASSPSAGALYGYTF.

The CDR3 sequence is CASSIGLLRSGANVLTF. CDR3 in DNA: TGTGCCAGTAGTATAGGGCTCCTTCGCTCTGGGGCCAACGTCCTGACTTTC. V gene TRBV19 combines with J gene TRBJ2-6; D is undetermined. The V and J ends lost 1 base and 0 bases respectively, with 10 bases between them. CDR1 is LNHDA and CDR2 is SQIVND in the germline V gene (reference sequence). This CDR3 spans 17 amino acids.

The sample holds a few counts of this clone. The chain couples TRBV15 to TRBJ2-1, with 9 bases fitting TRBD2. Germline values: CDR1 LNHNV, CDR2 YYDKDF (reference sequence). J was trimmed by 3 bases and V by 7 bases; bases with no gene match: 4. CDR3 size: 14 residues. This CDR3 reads CATKSSGDYNEQFF. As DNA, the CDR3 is TGTGCCACCAAGTCTAGCGGGGACTACAATGAGCAGTTCTTC.

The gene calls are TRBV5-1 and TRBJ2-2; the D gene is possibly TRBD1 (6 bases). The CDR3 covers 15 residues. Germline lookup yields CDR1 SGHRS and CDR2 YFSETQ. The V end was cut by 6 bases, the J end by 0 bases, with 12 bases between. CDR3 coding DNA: TGCGCCAGCAATCCGGGACACGCGAACACCGGGGAGCTGTTTTTT. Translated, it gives CASNPGHANTGELFF.

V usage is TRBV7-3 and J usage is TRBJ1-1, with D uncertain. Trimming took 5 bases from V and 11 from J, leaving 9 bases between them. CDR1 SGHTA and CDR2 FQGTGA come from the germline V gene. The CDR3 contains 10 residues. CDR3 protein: CASSPTEAFF. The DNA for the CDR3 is TGTGCCAGCAGCCCGACGGAGGCTTTCTTT.

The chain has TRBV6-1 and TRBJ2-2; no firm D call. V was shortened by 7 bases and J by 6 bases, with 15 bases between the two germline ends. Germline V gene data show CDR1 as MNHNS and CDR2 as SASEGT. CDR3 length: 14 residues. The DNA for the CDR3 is TGTGCCAGCAAAATTGACTCTCCCCCCGGGGAGCTGTTTTTT. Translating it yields CASKIDSPPGELFF.

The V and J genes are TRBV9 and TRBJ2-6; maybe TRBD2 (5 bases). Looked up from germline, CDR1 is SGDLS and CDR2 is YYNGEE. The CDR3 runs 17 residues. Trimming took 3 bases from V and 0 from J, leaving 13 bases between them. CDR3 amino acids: CASSGSERDSGANVLTF. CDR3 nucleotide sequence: TGTGCCAGCAGCGGATCCGAGAGGGACTCTGGGGCCAACGTCCTGACTTTC.

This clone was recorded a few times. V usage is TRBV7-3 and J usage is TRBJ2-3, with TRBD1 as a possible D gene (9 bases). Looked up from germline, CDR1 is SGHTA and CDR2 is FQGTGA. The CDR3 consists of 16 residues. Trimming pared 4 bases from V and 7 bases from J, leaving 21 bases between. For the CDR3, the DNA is TGTGCCAGCAGCTCCCGGGGGGGACAGGGTTATCATACGCAGTATTTT. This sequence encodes CASSSRGGQGYHTQYF.

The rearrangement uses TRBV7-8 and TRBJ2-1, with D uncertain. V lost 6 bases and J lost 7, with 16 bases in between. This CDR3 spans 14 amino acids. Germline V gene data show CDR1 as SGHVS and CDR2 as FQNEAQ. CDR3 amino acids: CASRSPRQLNEQFF. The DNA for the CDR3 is TGTGCCAGCAGGTCACCCCGGCAGTTGAATGAGCAGTTCTTC. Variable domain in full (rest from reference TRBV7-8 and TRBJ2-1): GAGVSQSPRYKVAKRGQDVALRCDPISGHVSLFWYQQALGQGPEFLTYFQNEAQLDKSGLPSDRFFAERPEGSVSTLKIQRTQQEDSAVYLCASRSPRQLNEQFFGPGTRLTVL.

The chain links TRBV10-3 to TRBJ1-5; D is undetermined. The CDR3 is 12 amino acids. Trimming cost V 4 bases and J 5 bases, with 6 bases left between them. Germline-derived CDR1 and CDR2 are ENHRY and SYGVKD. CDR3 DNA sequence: TGTGCCATCAGTGTTGGTCATCAGCCCCAGCATTTT. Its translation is CAISVGHQPQHF.

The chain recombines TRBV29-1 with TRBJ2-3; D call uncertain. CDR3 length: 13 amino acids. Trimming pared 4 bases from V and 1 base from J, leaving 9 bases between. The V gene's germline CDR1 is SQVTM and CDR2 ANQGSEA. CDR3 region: CSVASRGTDTQYF. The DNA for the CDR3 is TGCAGCGTTGCCAGTCGCGGCACAGATACGCAGTATTTT.

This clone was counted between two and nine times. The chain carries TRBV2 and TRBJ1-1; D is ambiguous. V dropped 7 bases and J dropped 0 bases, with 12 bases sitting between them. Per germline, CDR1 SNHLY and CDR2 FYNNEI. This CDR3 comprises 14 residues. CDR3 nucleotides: TGTGCCAGCAACCCGGACGGAATGAACACTGAAGCTTTCTTT. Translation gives CASNPDGMNTEAFF.

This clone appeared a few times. Here the CDR3 DNA reads TGTGCCTGGTTTTACCGGGACAGGGACGGGAAGACGGAGAACACTGAAGCTTTCTTT. As protein: CAWFYRDRDGKTENTEAFF. The chain uses TRBV30 and TRBJ1-1; 9 bases fit TRBD1. The CDR3 has 19 residues. V shed 5 bases, J shed 1 base, and the junction held 20 bases outside the gene matches. Germline CDR1 GTSNPN, CDR2 SVGIG (reference sequence). Variable domain in full (rest from reference TRBV30 and TRBJ1-1): SQTIHQWPATLVQPVGSPLSLECTVEGTSNPNLYWYRQAAGRGLQLLFYSVGIGQISSEVPQNLSASRPQDRQFILSSKKLLLSDSGFYLCAWFYRDRDGKTENTEAFFGQGTRLTVV.

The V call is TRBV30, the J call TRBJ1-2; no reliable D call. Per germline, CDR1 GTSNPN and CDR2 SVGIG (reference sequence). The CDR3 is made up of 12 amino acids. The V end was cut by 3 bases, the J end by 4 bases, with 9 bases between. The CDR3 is CAWSTQPYGYTF. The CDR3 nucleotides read TGTGCCTGGAGCACTCAACCCTATGGCTACACCTTC.

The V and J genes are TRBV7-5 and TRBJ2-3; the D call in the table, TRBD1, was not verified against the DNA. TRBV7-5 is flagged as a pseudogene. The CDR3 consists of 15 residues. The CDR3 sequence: CARSGDRGKFNTQYF. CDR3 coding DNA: TGTGCCAGAAGCGGCGACAGGGGGAAGTTCAATACGCAGTATTTT.

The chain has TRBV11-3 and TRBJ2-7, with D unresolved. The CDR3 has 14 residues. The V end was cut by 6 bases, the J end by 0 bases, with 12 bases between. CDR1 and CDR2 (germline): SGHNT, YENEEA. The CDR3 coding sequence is TGTGCCAGCAGTGTGCTTTCGGTCTCCTACGAGCAGTACTTC. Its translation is CASSVLSVSYEQYF. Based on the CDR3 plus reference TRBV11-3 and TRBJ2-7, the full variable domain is EAGVVQSPRYKIIEKKQPVAFWCNPISGHNTLYWYLQNLGQGPELLIRYENEEAVDDSQLPKDRFSAERLKGVDSTLKIQPAELGDSAVYLCASSVLSVSYEQYFGPGTRLTVT.

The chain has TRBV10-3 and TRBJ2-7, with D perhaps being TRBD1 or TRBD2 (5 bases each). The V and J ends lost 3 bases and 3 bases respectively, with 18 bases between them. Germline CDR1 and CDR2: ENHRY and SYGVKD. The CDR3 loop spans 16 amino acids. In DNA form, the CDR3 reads TGTGCCATCAGTGAAGATCCTAGCAGGGCGAACTACGAGCAGTACTTC. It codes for CAISEDPSRANYEQYF.

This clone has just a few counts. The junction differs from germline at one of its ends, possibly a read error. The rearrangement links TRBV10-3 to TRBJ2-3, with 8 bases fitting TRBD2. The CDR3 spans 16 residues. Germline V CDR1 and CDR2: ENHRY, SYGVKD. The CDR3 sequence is CAIGDGGSGVADTQYF. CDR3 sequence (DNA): TGTGCCATCGGTGACGGGGGTAGCGGGGTTGCAGATACGCAGTATTTT.

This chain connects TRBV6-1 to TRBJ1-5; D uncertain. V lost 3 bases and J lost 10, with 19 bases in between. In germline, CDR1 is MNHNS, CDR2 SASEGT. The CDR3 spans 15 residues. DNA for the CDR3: TGTGCCAGCAGTGAGGGGTATGGGCAAATCAGCCCCCAGCATTTT. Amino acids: CASSEGYGQISPQHF.

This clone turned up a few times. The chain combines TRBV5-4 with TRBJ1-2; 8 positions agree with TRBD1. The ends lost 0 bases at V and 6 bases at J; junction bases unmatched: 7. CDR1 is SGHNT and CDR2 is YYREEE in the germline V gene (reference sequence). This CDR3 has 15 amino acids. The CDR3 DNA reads TGTGCCAGCAGCTTGGGACAGGGGACATTTGATGGCTACACCTTC. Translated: CASSLGQGTFDGYTF.

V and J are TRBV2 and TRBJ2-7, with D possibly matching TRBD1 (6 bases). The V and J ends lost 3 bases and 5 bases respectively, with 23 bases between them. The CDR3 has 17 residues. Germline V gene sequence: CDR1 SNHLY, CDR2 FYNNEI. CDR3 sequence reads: CASSEWGHSTDGDEQYF. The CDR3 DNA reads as TGTGCCAGCAGTGAGTGGGGACACTCGACGGATGGCGACGAGCAGTACTTC. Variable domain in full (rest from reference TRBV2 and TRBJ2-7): EPEVTQTPSHQVTQMGQEVILRCVPISNHLYFYWYRQILGQKVEFLVSFYNNEISEKSEIFDDQFSVERPDGSNFTLKIRSTKLEDSAMYFCASSEWGHSTDGDEQYFGPGTRLTVT.

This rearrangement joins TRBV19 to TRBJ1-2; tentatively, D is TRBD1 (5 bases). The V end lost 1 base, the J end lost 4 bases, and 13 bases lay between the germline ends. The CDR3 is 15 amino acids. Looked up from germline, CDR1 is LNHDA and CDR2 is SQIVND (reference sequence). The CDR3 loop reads CASSIGAGAAYGYTF. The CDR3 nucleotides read TGTGCCAGTAGTATAGGGGCTGGGGCAGCCTATGGCTACACCTTC.

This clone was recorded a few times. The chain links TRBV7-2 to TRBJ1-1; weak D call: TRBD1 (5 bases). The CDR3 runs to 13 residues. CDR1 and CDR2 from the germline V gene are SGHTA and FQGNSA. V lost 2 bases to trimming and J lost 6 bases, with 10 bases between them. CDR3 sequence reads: CASSLLRDSEAFF. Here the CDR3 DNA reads TGTGCCAGCAGCTTACTCAGGGACTCTGAAGCTTTCTTT. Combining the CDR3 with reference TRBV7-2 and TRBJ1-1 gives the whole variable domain GAGVSQSPSNKVTEKGKDVELRCDPISGHTALYWYRQSLGQGLEFLIYFQGNSAPDKSGLPSDRFSAERTGGSVSTLTIQRTQQEDSAVYLCASSLLRDSEAFFGQGTRLTVV.

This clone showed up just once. CDR3: CASSPRTGSNGYTF. In DNA form, the CDR3 reads TGTGCCAGCAGTCCTCGGACAGGGAGTAATGGCTACACCTTC. The chain couples TRBV28 to TRBJ1-2; 8 bases fit TRBD1. CDR3 length: 14 residues. Losses at the gene ends were 5 bases for V and 6 bases for J; bases not matched to a gene: 8. Germline V CDR1 and CDR2: MDHEN, SYDVKM.